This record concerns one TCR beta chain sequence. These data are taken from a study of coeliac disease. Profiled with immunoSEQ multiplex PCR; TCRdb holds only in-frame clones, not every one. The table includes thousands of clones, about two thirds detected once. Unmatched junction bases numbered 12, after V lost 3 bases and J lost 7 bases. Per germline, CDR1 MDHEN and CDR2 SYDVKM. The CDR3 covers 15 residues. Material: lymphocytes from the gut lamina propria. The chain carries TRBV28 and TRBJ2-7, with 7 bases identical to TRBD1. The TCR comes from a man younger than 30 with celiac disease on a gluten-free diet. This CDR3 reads CASSLRGHLRREQYF. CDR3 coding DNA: TGTGCCAGCAGTTTGAGGGGGCACCTTCGACGGGAGCAGTACTTC. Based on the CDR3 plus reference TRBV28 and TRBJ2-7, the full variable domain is DVKVTQSSRYLVKRTGEKVFLECVQDMDHENMFWYRQDPGLGLRLIYFSYDVKMKEKGDIPEGYSVSREKKERFSLILESASTNQTSMYLCASSLRGHLRREQYFGPGTRLTVT.